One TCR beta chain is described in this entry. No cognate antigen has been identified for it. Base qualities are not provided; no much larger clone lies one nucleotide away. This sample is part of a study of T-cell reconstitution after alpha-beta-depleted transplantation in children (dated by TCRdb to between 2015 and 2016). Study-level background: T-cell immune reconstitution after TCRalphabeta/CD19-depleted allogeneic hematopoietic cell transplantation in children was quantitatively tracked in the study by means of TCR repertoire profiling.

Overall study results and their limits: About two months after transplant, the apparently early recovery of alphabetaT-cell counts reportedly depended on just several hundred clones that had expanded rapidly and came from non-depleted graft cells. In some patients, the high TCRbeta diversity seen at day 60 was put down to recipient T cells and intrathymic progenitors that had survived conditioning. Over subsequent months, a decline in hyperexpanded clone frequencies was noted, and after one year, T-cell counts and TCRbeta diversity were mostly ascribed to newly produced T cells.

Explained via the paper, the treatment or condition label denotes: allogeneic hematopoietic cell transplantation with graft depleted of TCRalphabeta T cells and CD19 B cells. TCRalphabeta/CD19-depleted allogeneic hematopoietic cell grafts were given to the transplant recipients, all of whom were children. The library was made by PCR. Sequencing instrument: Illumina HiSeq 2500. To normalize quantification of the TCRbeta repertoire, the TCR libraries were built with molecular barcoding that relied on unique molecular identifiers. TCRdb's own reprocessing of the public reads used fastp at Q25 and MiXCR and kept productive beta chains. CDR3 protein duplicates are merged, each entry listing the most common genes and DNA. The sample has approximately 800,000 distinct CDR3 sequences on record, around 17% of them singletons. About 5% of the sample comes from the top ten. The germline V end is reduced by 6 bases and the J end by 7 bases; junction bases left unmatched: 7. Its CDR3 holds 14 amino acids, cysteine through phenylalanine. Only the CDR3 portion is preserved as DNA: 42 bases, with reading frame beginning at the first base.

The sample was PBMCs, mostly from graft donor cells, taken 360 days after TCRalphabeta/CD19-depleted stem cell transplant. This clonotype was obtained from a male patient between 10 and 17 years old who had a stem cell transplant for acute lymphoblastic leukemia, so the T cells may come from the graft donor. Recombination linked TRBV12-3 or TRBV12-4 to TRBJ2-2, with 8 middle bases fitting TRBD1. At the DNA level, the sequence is TGTGCCAGCAGCCAGGGGGCGCGAGTCGGGGAGCTGTTTTTT. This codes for CASSQGARVGELFF.